Below, one TCR beta chain is given with its context. This entry comes from a study of blood T cell repertoires in COVID-19. The repertoire was sequenced with immunoSEQ multiplex PCR; TCRdb's copy has only in-frame clones and lacks some. This table holds fewer than 85,000 clones, roughly 80% found once. The clonotype was recovered from a woman aged 60-70 years with acute or convalescent COVID-19. Material for sequencing was peripheral blood.

Written as DNA, the CDR3 is TGTGCCAGCAGCTTAGGTGTTCCAGGGGGGACCGGGGAGCTGTTTTTT. Translated, it gives CASSLGVPGGTGELFF. This sequence joins TRBV7-6 and TRBJ2-2; perhaps TRBD1 as D (7 bases). V was trimmed by 1 base and J by 5 bases, leaving 14 bases between them. The CDR3 sequence is 16 residues long. The germline gives CDR1 SGHVS, CDR2 FNYEAQ.